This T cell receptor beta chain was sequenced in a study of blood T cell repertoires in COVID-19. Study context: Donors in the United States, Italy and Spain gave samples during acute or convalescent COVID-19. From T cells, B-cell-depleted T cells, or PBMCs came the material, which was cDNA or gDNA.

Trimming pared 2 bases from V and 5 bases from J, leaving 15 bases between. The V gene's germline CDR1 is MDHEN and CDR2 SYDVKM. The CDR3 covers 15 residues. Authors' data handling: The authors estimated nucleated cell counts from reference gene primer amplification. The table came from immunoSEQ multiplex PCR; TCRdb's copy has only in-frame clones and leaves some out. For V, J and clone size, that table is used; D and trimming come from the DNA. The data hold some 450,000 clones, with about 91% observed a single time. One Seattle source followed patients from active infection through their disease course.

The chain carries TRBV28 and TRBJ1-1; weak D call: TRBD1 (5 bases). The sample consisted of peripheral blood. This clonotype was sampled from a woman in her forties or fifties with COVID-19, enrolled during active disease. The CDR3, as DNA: TGTGCCAGCAGTTTAGACAGCGCGTCCGTGACTGAAGCTTTCTTT. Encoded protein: CASSLDSASVTEAFF.